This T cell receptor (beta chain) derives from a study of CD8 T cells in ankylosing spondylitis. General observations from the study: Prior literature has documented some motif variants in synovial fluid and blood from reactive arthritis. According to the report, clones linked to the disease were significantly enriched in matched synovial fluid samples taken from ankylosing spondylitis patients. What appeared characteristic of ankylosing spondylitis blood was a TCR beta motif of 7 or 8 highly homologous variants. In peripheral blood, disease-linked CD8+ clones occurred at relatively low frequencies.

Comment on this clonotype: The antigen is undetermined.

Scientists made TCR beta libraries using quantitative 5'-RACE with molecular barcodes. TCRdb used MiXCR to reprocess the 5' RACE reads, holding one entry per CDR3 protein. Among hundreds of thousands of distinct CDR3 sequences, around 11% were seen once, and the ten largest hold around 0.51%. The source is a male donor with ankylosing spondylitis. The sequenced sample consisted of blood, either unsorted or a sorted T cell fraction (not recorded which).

CDR3 loop: CACSDSYEQYF. The DNA for the CDR3 is TGTGCCTGTAGCGATTCCTACGAGCAGTACTTC. The rearrangement uses TRBV30 and TRBJ2-7; possible D gene TRBD2, 5 bases. CDR1 GTSNPN and CDR2 SVGIG come from the germline V gene (reference sequence). This CDR3 is 11 amino acids long. V shed 6 bases and J shed 1 base, with 7 bases lying between them.